The T cell receptor beta chain under discussion was sequenced for a study of blood T cell repertoires in COVID-19. As for the study in general: Nucleic acid was either cDNA or gDNA, and it came from T cells, B-cell-depleted T cells, or PBMCs.

As originally analysed: Amplification of reference gene primers provided the estimated nucleated cell counts. Produced via immunoSEQ multiplex PCR; TCRdb's table is partial and in-frame only. The V and J calls and clone size are taken from that table; D and trimming were inferred from the DNA. Of approximately 500,000 clones in the sample, 70% to 90% are singletons; the top ten hold around 1.9%. Germline V CDR1 and CDR2: MNHEY, SMNVEV (reference sequence). V lost 1 base and J lost 2, with 11 bases in between. The CDR3 is 15 amino acids. The sequence was collected from a woman in her thirties or forties who had recovered from COVID-19. The chain is built from TRBV27 and TRBJ1-2; possibly TRBD1 for D (6 bases). Sequences were obtained from PBMCs or T cells enriched from blood (not recorded which). The CDR3 spells CASSLLWGGNYGYTF. The CDR3 DNA sequence: TGTGCCAGCAGTTTATTGTGGGGGGGCAACTATGGCTACACCTTC.